A single T cell receptor (beta chain) is shown here with its context. The record originates from a study of blood T cell repertoires in COVID-19. Sequencing was performed with immunoSEQ multiplex PCR; in TCRdb, only in-frame clones are kept and a portion is missing. The sample has about 320,000 clones; about four fifths are singletons. Trimming pared 8 bases from V and 4 bases from J, leaving 8 bases between. This CDR3 contains 11 residues. Germline CDR1 LNHDA, CDR2 SQIVND (reference sequence). The material sequenced was peripheral blood. The chain employs TRBV19 and TRBJ1-2, with D unclear. The receptor comes from a woman between 50 and 59 years old with acute or convalescent COVID-19. The CDR3, as DNA: TGTGCCAGTGGAGGGTCCTATGGCTACACCTTC. This translates into CASGGSYGYTF.